One sample yielded the 25 T cell receptor beta chains listed below, sequenced in a study of T cell repertoires in cytomegalovirus infection. The antigens for these receptors are not known. TCRdb ran MiXCR on the reads and lists one entry per CDR3 protein. The repertoire consists of about 900,000 distinct CDR3 sequences, with 25% to 40% occurring once and the leading ten covering roughly an eighth. Sequenced here: cultured CD8+ T cells from PBMCs, sampled from culture after CMV antigen stimulation. The receptors stem from a human donor in good health (CMV status not recorded). Some clones in this sample may be carry-over from other donors' samples.

Concerning this clonotype itself: Being one base from a much bigger clone, this may be a read error. J is TRBJ1-2 and V is TRBV7-2, with D uncertain. V dropped 1 base and J dropped 2 bases, with 14 bases sitting between them. Germline V gives CDR1 SGHTA, CDR2 FQGNSA. This CDR3 comprises 16 residues. The CDR3 loop reads CASSLGAGDENYGYTF. CDR3 sequence (DNA): TGTGCCAGCAGCTTAGGGGCCGGAGACGAAAACTATGGCTACACCTTC.

This clonotype showed up just a few times. The gene calls are TRBV7-6 and TRBJ1-1; a weak D match, TRBD1 (5 bases). The ends were cut back, 2 bases at V and 1 base at J, with 11 bases in the middle. CDR3 length: 15 residues. In germline, CDR1 is SGHVS, CDR2 FNYEAQ. The DNA of the CDR3 is TGTGCCAGCAGCTTAATTCCAGGGAAGAACACTGAAGCTTTCTTT. This translates into CASSLIPGKNTEAFF.

The chain combines TRBV19 with TRBJ2-2; D uncertain. The CDR3 is made up of 13 amino acids. V lost 7 bases and J lost 4, with 10 bases in between. CDR1 is LNHDA and CDR2 is SQIVND in the germline V gene (reference sequence). This CDR3 is CASMRRRTGELFF. The CDR3 DNA follows: TGTGCCAGTATGAGGCGGCGCACCGGGGAGCTGTTTTTT.

This clonotype was counted a single time. CDR3 residues: CSVEDGEYGYTF. CDR3 nucleotides: TGCAGCGTTGAAGATGGGGAGTATGGCTACACCTTC. The J gene is TRBJ1-2, the V gene TRBV29-1; D remains unclear. The CDR3 totals 12 residues. V was trimmed by 0 bases and J by 5 bases, leaving 7 bases between them. The germline gives CDR1 SQVTM, CDR2 ANQGSEA.

Concerning this clonotype itself: A much larger clone lies a single base off, so this may be a read error. This CDR3 is missing its conserved last phenylalanine or tryptophan, likely due to a read error. The chain is built from TRBV4-1 and TRBJ2-1, with a tentative D call TRBD2 (6 bases). The germline V gene encodes CDR1 MGHRA and CDR2 YSYEKL. The V and J ends lost 1 base and 5 bases respectively, with 15 bases between them. The CDR3 runs to 16 residues. CDR3 protein: CASSQVFGGTDNEQFL. For the CDR3, the DNA is TGCGCCAGCAGCCAAGTGTTCGGGGGAACGGACAATGAGCAGTTCTTA.

The chain recombines TRBV4-1 with TRBJ2-3; 8 nucleotides match TRBD2. The CDR3 contains 18 residues. Trimming took 1 base from V and 0 from J; bases not matched to a gene: 9. Per the germline V gene, CDR1 is MGHRA and CDR2 is YSYEKL. The CDR3: CASSQVAGGAPSTDTQYF. CDR3 bases: TGCGCCAGCAGCCAAGTGGCGGGGGGAGCCCCTAGCACAGATACGCAGTATTTT.

The chain joins TRBV19 to TRBJ2-1; 7 bases map to TRBD1. CDR1 is LNHDA and CDR2 is SQIVND in the germline V gene (reference sequence). This CDR3 comprises 13 residues. Trimming took 10 bases from V and 1 from J; bases not matched to a gene: 4. The CDR3 coding sequence is TGTGCCACTGGGACAGTTTCCTACAATGAGCAGTTCTTC. Encoded protein: CATGTVSYNEQFF.

This clonotype was seen many times. The rearrangement joins TRBV7-6 to TRBJ2-7; D unclear. The CDR3 contains 13 residues. Germline loops: CDR1 SGHVS, CDR2 FNYEAQ. V gave up 5 bases and J gave up 2 bases, with 10 bases separating them. CDR3 bases: TGTGCCAGCAGCCTAGGGTGGGCCTACGAGCAGTACGTC. It is translated as CASSLGWAYEQYV.

A few counts support this clonotype. In DNA form, the CDR3 reads TGTGCCAGCAGTTACACGTATAGACAGGGGGCAGTGTCCTACGAGCAGTACGTC. Translating gives CASSYTYRQGAVSYEQYV. J is TRBJ2-7 and V is TRBV6-2 or TRBV6-3, with 10 bases aligning to TRBD1. CDR1 is MNHEY and CDR2 is SVGEGT in the germline V gene. The ends lost 2 bases at V and 1 base at J; junction bases unmatched: 11. CDR3 length equals 18 residues.

This clonotype was found once. The J gene is TRBJ1-2, the V gene TRBV20-1, with D hard to call. V lost 0 bases and J 0 bases, leaving 11 bases between the germline ends. The CDR3 totals 15 residues. Germline V lookup: CDR1 DFQATT, CDR2 SNEGSKA (reference sequence). CDR3 sequence (DNA): TGCAGTGCTAGAGATGCAACATTAGCTAACTATGGCTACACCTTC. Its translation is CSARDATLANYGYTF.

This chain connects TRBV4-1 to TRBJ2-2; the D is unclear. The germline V gene has CDR1 MGHRA and CDR2 YSYEKL. The CDR3 has 14 residues. The V end lost 1 base, the J end lost 1 base, and 4 bases lay between the germline ends. CDR3: CASSQVQNTGELFF. The DNA of the CDR3 is TGCGCCAGCAGCCAAGTACAGAACACCGGGGAGCTGTTTTTT.

The chain combines TRBV7-6 with TRBJ1-4; unclear D gene. Between the trimmed V and J ends, which lost 2 bases and 0 bases, there was a span of 16 bases. CDR1 and CDR2 from the germline V gene are SGHVS and FNYEAQ. The CDR3 is 18 residues long. CDR3 coding DNA: TGTGCCAGCAGCTTATTTAGATCGGATTTAGCAACTAATGAAAAACTGTTTTTT. The encoded protein is CASSLFRSDLATNEKLFF. The full variable domain, its missing parts supplied by reference TRBV7-6 and TRBJ1-4, is GAGVSQSPRYKVTKRGQDVALRCDPISGHVSLYWYRQALGQGPEFLTYFNYEAQQDKSGLPNDRFSAERPEGSISTLTIQRTEQRDSAMYRCASSLFRSDLATNEKLFFGSGTQLSVL.

The chain is built from TRBV5-3 and TRBJ2-3, with D perhaps TRBD2 (5 bases). TRBV5-3 is an ORF, and what it does is uncertain. The V end was cut by 8 bases, the J end by 1 base, with 17 bases between. CDR3 length equals 15 residues. This CDR3 reads CASSPRAEGTDTQYF. The CDR3 DNA sequence: TGTGCCAGCAGCCCCCGAGCGGAGGGCACAGATACGCAGTATTTT.

The CDR3 here is CASSPKGAWNTGELFF. CDR3 nucleotides: TGTGCCAGCAGCCCCAAGGGGGCTTGGAACACCGGGGAGCTGTTTTTT. V is TRBV14 and J is TRBJ2-2; TRBD1 matches 7 bases. The CDR3 loop spans 16 amino acids. Germline assignment: CDR1 SGHDN and CDR2 FVKESK. J gave up 1 base and V 4 bases, and 6 bases lay outside the gene matches.

In this sample, this clonotype turned up many times. This chain uses TRBV7-9 with TRBJ2-7; 7 nucleotides line up with TRBD2. The CDR3 runs to 12 residues. After removal of 7 bases from V and 5 bases from J, the junction contained 5 bases not matched to a gene. The germline CDR1 and CDR2 sequences are SEHNR and FQNEAQ (reference sequence). The DNA of the CDR3 is TGTGCCAGCAACCCGGGGGGACACGAGCAGTACTTC. Amino acid sequence: CASNPGGHEQYF.

The chain uses TRBV5-4 and TRBJ2-5; TRBD2 aligns across 7 bases. Per the germline V gene, CDR1 is SGHNT and CDR2 is YYREEE (reference sequence). The junction had 10 bases not matched to a gene; V was cut back by 2 bases and J by 3 bases. This CDR3 is 16 amino acids long. The CDR3: CASSFSTGTTEETQYF. The CDR3 DNA is TGTGCCAGCAGCTTCTCAACGGGGACTACTGAAGAGACCCAGTACTTC.

This clonotype was seen a few times. The chain uses TRBV7-2 and TRBJ2-7, with TRBD2 identical over 13 bases. V lost 3 bases and J lost 1; bases outside the gene matches: 3. Germline lookup yields CDR1 SGHTA and CDR2 FQGNSA. CDR3 size: 16 residues. CDR3 protein: CASSFGLAGASYEQYV. The CDR3 DNA follows: TGTGCCAGCAGCTTCGGACTAGCGGGGGCTTCCTACGAGCAGTACGTC.

There are many counts of this clonotype. V and J are TRBV12-3 or TRBV12-4 and TRBJ1-4; tentatively, D is TRBD1 (5 bases). The CDR3 is 14 amino acids. Trimming stripped 5 bases from V and 10 bases from J, with 17 bases between. The CDR3 region has the DNA TGTGCCAGCAGTCCGGGTACCGGGGGTGGAAAACTGTTTTTT. It encodes CASSPGTGGGKLFF.

This clonotype was found a few times. The chain is built from TRBV6-6 and TRBJ2-7; no clear D. The CDR3 is 16 residues long. The V and J ends lost 0 bases and 1 base respectively, with 13 bases between them. Germline V lookup: CDR1 MNHNY, CDR2 SVGAGI (reference sequence). In nucleotides, the CDR3 is TGTGCCAGCAGTTACTCGGTCGCCTCCCTGTCCTACGAGCAGTACGTC. This gives the protein CASSYSVASLSYEQYV.

The chain recombines TRBV7-6 with TRBJ2-7; D possibly corresponds to TRBD1 (5 bases). The CDR3 has 14 amino acids. Germline V gene lookup returns CDR1 SGHVS and CDR2 FNYEAQ. Trimming took 5 bases from V and 4 from J, leaving 15 bases between them. Here the CDR3 reads CASSPGGQVYEQYV. The CDR3 DNA reads TGTGCCAGCAGCCCCGGCGGACAAGTATACGAGCAGTACGTC.

Many counts were recorded for this clonotype. The V call is TRBV7-3, the J call TRBJ1-1, with D uncertain. Trimming removed 2 bases from V and 1 base from J, with 11 bases in between. Looked up from germline, CDR1 is SGHTA and CDR2 is FQGTGA. The CDR3 extends over 15 amino acids. CDR3 in amino acids: CASSLVRHRNTEAFF. As DNA, the CDR3 is TGTGCCAGCAGCTTAGTTCGACACAGGAACACTGAAGCTTTCTTT. Drawing the rest from reference TRBV7-3 and TRBJ1-1, the complete variable domain is GAGVSQTPSNKVTEKGKYVELRCDPISGHTALYWYRQSLGQGPEFLIYFQGTGAADDSGLPNDRFFAVRPEGSVSTLKIQRTERGDSAVYLCASSLVRHRNTEAFFGQGTRLTVV.

The chain recombines TRBV7-8 with TRBJ2-5; 12 nucleotides align to TRBD2. Losses at the gene ends were 6 bases for V and 4 bases for J; bases not matched to a gene: 9. The CDR3 contains 16 residues. Germline CDR1 is SGHVS and CDR2 is FQNEAQ. CDR3 DNA: TGTGCCAGCAGACCCAGACTAGCGGGGGAGGTAGAGACCCAGTACTTC. It translates to CASRPRLAGEVETQYF.

This chain uses TRBV6-2 or TRBV6-3 with TRBJ2-5; 7 nucleotides align to TRBD2. CDR1 MNHEY and CDR2 SVGEGT come from the germline V gene. The length of the CDR3 is 16 residues. V lost 2 bases and J lost 5; bases outside the gene matches: 11. The CDR3 sequence is CASSYPPPLASETQYF. CDR3 bases: TGTGCCAGCAGTTACCCCCCTCCACTAGCGTCGGAGACCCAGTACTTC.

The chain carries TRBV10-3 and TRBJ2-5; D is possibly TRBD1 (6 bases). This CDR3 has 16 residues. Trimming pared 1 base from V and 2 bases from J, leaving 14 bases between. Germline values: CDR1 ENHRY, CDR2 SYGVKD. CDR3: CAISELGRGPQETQYF. DNA of the CDR3: TGTGCCATCAGTGAGTTAGGCAGGGGACCTCAAGAGACCCAGTACTTC.

This clonotype occurred a few times. The chain joins TRBV10-3 to TRBJ2-1; 10 nucleotides match TRBD1. Losses at the gene ends were 3 bases for V and 9 bases for J; bases not matched to a gene: 11. CDR3 size: 16 residues. Germline lookup yields CDR1 ENHRY and CDR2 SYGVKD. The CDR3 reads CAISDPEDRGGSEQFF. Written as DNA, the CDR3 is TGTGCCATCAGTGATCCTGAGGACAGGGGGGGCAGTGAGCAGTTCTTC.